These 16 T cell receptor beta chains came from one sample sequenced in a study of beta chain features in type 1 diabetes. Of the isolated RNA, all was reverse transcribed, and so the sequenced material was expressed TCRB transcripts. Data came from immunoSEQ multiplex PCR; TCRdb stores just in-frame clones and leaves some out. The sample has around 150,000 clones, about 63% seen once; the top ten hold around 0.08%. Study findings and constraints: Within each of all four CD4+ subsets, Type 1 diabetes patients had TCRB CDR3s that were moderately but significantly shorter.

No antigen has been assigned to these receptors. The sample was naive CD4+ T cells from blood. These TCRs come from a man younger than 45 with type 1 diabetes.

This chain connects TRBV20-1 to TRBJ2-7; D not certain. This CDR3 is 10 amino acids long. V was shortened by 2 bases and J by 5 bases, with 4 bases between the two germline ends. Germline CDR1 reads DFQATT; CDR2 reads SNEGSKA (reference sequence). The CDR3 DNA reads TGCAGTGCTAGACTTCACGAGCAGTACTTC. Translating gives CSARLHEQYF.

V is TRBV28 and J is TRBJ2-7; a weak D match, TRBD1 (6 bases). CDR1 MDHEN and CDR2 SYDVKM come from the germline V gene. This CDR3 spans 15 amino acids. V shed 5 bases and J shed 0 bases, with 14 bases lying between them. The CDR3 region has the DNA TGTGCCAGCAGTGCCAGGGGTCTAAGCTCCTACGAGCAGTACTTC. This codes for CASSARGLSSYEQYF.

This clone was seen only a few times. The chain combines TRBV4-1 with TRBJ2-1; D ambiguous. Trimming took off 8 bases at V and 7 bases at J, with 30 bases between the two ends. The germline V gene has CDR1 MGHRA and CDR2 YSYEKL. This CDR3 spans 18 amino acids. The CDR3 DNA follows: TGCGCCAGCGCCGCTGGGGTGGAGCTTCTCCAACAACAAAATGAGCAGTTCTTC. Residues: CASAAGVELLQQQNEQFF.

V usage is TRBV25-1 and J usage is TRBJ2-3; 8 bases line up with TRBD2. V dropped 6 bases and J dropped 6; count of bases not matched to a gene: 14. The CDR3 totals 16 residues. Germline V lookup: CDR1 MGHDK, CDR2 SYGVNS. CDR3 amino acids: CASSPAWSGGLDTQYF. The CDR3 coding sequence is TGTGCCAGCAGCCCGGCGTGGAGCGGGGGTTTGGATACGCAGTATTTT.

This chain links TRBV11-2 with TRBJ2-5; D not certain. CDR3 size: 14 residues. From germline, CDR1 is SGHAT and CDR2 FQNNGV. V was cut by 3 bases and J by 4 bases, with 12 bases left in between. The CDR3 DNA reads TGTGCCAGCAGCTTGAGAACAGCGAGAGAGACCCAGTACTTC. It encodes CASSLRTARETQYF.

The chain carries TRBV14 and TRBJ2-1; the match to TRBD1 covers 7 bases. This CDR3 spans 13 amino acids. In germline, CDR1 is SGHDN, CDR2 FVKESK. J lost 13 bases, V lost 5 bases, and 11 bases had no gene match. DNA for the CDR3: TGTGCCAGCAGCTGGGCTACAGGGGAGAGACAGTTCTTC. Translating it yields CASSWATGERQFF.

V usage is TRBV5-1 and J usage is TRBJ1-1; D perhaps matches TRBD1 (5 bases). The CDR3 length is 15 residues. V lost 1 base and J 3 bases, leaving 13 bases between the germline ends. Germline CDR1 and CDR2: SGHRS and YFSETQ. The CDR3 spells CASSLNRQTYTEAFF. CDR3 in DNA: TGCGCCAGCAGCTTGAACAGGCAGACCTACACTGAAGCTTTCTTT.

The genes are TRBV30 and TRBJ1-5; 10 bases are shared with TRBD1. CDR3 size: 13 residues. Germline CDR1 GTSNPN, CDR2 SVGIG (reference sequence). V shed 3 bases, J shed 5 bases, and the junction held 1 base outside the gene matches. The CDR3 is CAWRGTGDQPQHF. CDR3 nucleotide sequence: TGTGCCTGGAGGGGGACAGGGGATCAGCCCCAGCATTTT.

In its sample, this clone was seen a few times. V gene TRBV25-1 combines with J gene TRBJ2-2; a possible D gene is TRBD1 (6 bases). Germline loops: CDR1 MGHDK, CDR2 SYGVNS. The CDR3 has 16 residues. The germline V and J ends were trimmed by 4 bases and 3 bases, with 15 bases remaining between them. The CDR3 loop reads CASSAPRGLYTGELFF. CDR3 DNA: TGTGCCAGCAGTGCTCCCAGGGGATTGTACACCGGGGAGCTGTTTTTT.

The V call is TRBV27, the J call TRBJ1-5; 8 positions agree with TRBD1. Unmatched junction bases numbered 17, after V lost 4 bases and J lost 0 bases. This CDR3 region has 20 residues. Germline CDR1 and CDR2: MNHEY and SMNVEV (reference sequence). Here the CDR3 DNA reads TGTGCCAGCAGTTCAGGCAGGGGGCATAACTCTCTGTTTAGCAATCAGCCCCAGCATTTT. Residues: CASSSGRGHNSLFSNQPQHF.

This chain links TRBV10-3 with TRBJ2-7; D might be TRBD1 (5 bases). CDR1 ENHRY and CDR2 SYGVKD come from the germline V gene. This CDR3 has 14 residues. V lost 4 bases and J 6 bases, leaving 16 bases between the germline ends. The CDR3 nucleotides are TGTGCCATCAGTGCACAGGCCGATATGGGCGAGCAGTACTTC. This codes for CAISAQADMGEQYF.

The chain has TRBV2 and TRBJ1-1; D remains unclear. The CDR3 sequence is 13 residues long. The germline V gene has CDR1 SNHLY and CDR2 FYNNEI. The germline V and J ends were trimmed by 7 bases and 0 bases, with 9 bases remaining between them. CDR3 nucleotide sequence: TGTGCCAGCAAAGACGGAGTGAACACTGAAGCTTTCTTT. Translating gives CASKDGVNTEAFF.

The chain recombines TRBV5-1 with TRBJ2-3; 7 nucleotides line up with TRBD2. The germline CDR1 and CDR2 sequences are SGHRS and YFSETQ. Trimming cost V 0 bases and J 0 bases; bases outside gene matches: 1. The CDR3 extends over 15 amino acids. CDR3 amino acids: CASSLDGRSTDTQYF. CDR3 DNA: TGCGCCAGCAGCTTGGACGGGAGGAGCACAGATACGCAGTATTTT.

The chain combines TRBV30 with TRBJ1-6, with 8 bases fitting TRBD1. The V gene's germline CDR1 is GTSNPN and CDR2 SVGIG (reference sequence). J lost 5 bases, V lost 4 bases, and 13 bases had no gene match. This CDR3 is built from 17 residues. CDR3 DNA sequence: TGTGCCTGGACAGGGTGGTTCGCAGGGGGCCATAATTCACCCCTCCACTTT. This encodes CAWTGWFAGGHNSPLHF.

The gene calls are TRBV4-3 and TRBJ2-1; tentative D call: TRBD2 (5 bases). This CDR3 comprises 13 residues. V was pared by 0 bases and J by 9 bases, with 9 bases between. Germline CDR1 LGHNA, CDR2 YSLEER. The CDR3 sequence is CASSQDAAGEQFF. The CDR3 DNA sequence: TGCGCCAGCAGCCAAGACGCCGCGGGTGAGCAGTTCTTC.

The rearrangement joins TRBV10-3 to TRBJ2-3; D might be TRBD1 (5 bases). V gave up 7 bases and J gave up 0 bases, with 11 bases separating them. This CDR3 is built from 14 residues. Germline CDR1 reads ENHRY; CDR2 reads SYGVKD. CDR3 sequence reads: CAITTGLSTDTQYF. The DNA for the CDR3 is TGTGCCATCACCACAGGTCTCAGCACAGATACGCAGTATTTT.